Listed below are T cell receptor beta chains from one sample, sequenced in a study of immune evolution from preneoplasia to lung adenocarcinoma. Profiling relied on immunoSEQ multiplex PCR, and the TCRdb table lists in-frame clones only, not all of them. The table lists some 7,700 clones, roughly 80% of them singletons. Sequenced sample: FFPE minimally invasive lung adenocarcinoma tissue. Receptors were obtained from a donor of 70 years or more with lung adenocarcinoma. The CDR3 runs from the conserved cysteine through the conserved F or W. The size of a clone is reported for some rows only, either as once, few or many, or as a class for expanded clones.

V gene: TRBV5-1
clone size: -
CDR3 protein: CASSRGQGITQNIQYF

V gene: TRBV5-6
clone size: -
CDR3 protein: CASSPSPDRGSNEQFF

V gene: TRBV29-1
clone size: -
CDR3 protein: CSGRDSYNEQFF

V gene: TRBV11-3
clone size: -
CDR3 protein: CASRSSGSSYNEQFF

V gene: TRBV28
clone size: -
CDR3 protein: CASSYLGTEVEGEKLFF

V gene: TRBV14
clone size: -
CDR3 protein: CASSQEGRRGEAFF

V gene: TRBV9
clone size: -
CDR3 protein: CASSPRTSGSVDTGELFF

V gene: TRBV7-2
clone size: -
CDR3 protein: CASSFGGSEKLFF

V gene: TRBV2
clone size: once
CDR3 protein: CASSNSGRGANEQFF

V gene: TRBV5-4
clone size: -
CDR3 protein: CASSLEQANTEAFF